This T cell receptor beta chain was identified in a study of T-cell reconstitution after alpha-beta-depleted transplantation in children. Study results and limitations: Several hundred rapidly expanded clones from non-depleted graft cells reportedly supplied alpha-beta T cells about two months post-transplant. Recipient T cells and thymic progenitors that survived were the source of the high TCRbeta diversity seen at day 60 in some patients. Newly generated T cells supplied most T-cell counts and diversity one year post-transplant.

The CDR3 has 15 amino acids. V was pared by 1 base and J by 3 bases, with 13 bases between. CDR1 and CDR2 from the germline V gene are SEHNR and FQNEAQ (reference sequence). TCRbeta library preparation incorporated unique molecular identifiers. TCRdb re-called the PCR reads with MiXCR, one entry per CDR3 protein. Of fewer than 250,000 distinct CDR3 sequences listed, around a sixth are singletons. Regarding this clonotype: Its antigen is unknown.

The V and J genes are TRBV7-9 and TRBJ2-7; perhaps D is TRBD1 or TRBD2 (6 bases each). The TCR was taken from a male patient aged 2-15 years who had a stem cell transplant for acute lymphoblastic leukemia, so the T cells may come from the graft donor. This sample comprised PBMCs, mostly from graft donor cells, obtained 360 days after TCRalphabeta/CD19-depleted stem cell transplant. Here the CDR3 DNA reads TGTGCCAGCAGCTTAGTTCGAGGGGGGAACTACGAGCAGTACTTC. Translating gives CASSLVRGGNYEQYF.